What follows are 31 T cell receptor beta chains derived from one specimen sequenced in a study of PD-L1 blockade in urothelial cancer. Time point described: peripheral blood 6 weeks after treatment start. Assay: immunoSEQ multiplex PCR; the TCRdb copy retains only in-frame clones and omits some. Of some 19,000 clones detected, over 80% appear once; the ten largest clones hold approximately 1.7%. The specimen comprised PBMCs, sampled around atezolizumab (anti-PD-L1) treatment. The receptors were sampled from a man aged 50 to 60 with urothelial cancer.

This chain connects TRBV5-1 to TRBJ2-4; 11 positions match TRBD1. The CDR3 spans 15 residues. J was trimmed by 4 bases and V by 4 bases; bases with no gene match: 4. Germline V gives CDR1 SGHRS, CDR2 YFSETQ. The CDR3 protein is CASSAGTGGKNIQYF. In DNA form, the CDR3 reads TGCGCCAGCAGCGCCGGGACAGGGGGTAAAAACATTCAGTACTTC.

The chain uses TRBV19 and TRBJ2-7, with a tentative D call TRBD1 (6 bases). Germline V lookup: CDR1 LNHDA, CDR2 SQIVND (reference sequence). The CDR3 extends over 13 amino acids. The V and J ends lost 5 bases and 3 bases respectively, with 11 bases between them. CDR3 coding DNA: TGTGCCAGTAGTGATACAGGGTACTACGAGCAGTACTTC. This codes for CASSDTGYYEQYF.

This chain links TRBV9 with TRBJ1-5; perhaps TRBD1 as D (5 bases). The CDR3 is 15 residues long. CDR1 is SGDLS, CDR2 YYNGEE, per germline. With 5 bases removed from V and 0 bases from J, the gap between germline ends came to 12 bases. CDR3 region: CASSADSYSNQPQHF. In nucleotides, the CDR3 is TGTGCCAGCAGTGCCGACAGTTATAGCAATCAGCCCCAGCATTTT.

As DNA, the CDR3 is TGTGCCAGCAGTCCCTCTCGGGGTCTCGGATCAGGCAATCAGCCCCAGCATTTT. It yields the protein CASSPSRGLGSGNQPQHF. V gene TRBV28 combines with J gene TRBJ1-5; D call uncertain. V was clipped by 5 bases and J by 2 bases, with 22 bases between them. This CDR3 spans 18 amino acids. In germline, CDR1 is MDHEN, CDR2 SYDVKM. Looking up the rest from reference TRBV28 and TRBJ1-5 gives the full variable domain: DVKVTQSSRYLVKRTGEKVFLECVQDMDHENMFWYRQDPGLGLRLIYFSYDVKMKEKGDIPEGYSVSREKKERFSLILESASTNQTSMYLCASSPSRGLGSGNQPQHFGDGTRLSIL.

This chain links TRBV2 with TRBJ1-6, with 9 bases aligning to TRBD1. Germline trimming cut 2 bases from V and 9 bases from J; bases unmatched to any gene: 2. Germline V gives CDR1 SNHLY, CDR2 FYNNEI. CDR3 length: 14 amino acids. CDR3 in amino acids: CASSETGGGSPLHF. The CDR3 DNA reads as TGTGCCAGCAGTGAAACAGGGGGCGGTTCACCCCTCCACTTT. The whole variable domain, remainder taken from reference TRBV2 and TRBJ1-6, is EPEVTQTPSHQVTQMGQEVILRCVPISNHLYFYWYRQILGQKVEFLVSFYNNEISEKSEIFDDQFSVERPDGSNFTLKIRSTKLEDSAMYFCASSETGGGSPLHFGNGTRLTVT.

V usage is TRBV5-1 and J usage is TRBJ1-3, with D unresolved. The CDR3 consists of 15 residues. Germline-derived CDR1 and CDR2 are SGHRS and YFSETQ. The V and J ends lost 7 bases and 0 bases respectively, with 14 bases between them. CDR3 bases: TGCGCCAGCCGTATCGGGGTTTCCTCTGGAAACACCATATATTTT. Its protein product is CASRIGVSSGNTIYF.

The chain uses TRBV7-8 and TRBJ1-2; no clear D gene. Germline V gene lookup returns CDR1 SGHVS and CDR2 FQNEAQ. Trimming left V 10 bases short and J 1 base short, with 22 bases between. The CDR3 is 16 amino acids. CDR3 nucleotides: TGTGCCACCAGACCTGGCCCTGGGCAGATTAACTATGGCTACACCTTC. This encodes CATRPGPGQINYGYTF.

As for this clone: Other DNA sequences of this sample code for an identical CDR3. V is TRBV5-1 and J is TRBJ1-5; D is undetermined. Trimming removed 0 bases at V and 4 bases at J, with 5 bases between. CDR1 and CDR2 (germline): SGHRS, YFSETQ. This CDR3 has 13 amino acids. The CDR3 sequence is CASSLGQNQPQHF. The CDR3 coding sequence is TGCGCCAGCAGCTTGGGGCAGAATCAGCCCCAGCATTTT.

There are a few counts of this clone. The V call is TRBV7-9, the J call TRBJ2-1, with a weak D call TRBD2 (6 bases). The CDR3 has 18 residues. Germline CDR1 reads SEHNR; CDR2 reads FQNEAQ (reference sequence). The germline V and J ends were trimmed by 4 bases and 3 bases, with 22 bases remaining between them. CDR3 coding DNA: TGTGCCAGCAGCTCCCTGGGCCCGGCGGGGATCCTCTACAATGAGCAGTTCTTC. It yields the protein CASSSLGPAGILYNEQFF.

This chain uses TRBV2 with TRBJ2-1; TRBD2 agrees at 11 bases. The ends lost 6 bases at V and 4 bases at J; junction bases unmatched: 8. Germline V gives CDR1 SNHLY, CDR2 FYNNEI. The CDR3 extends over 16 amino acids. CDR3 coding DNA: TGTGCCAGCAGGGAGCTAGCGGGGGGTACGTACAATGAGCAGTTCTTC. This encodes CASRELAGGTYNEQFF.

V and J are TRBV5-6 and TRBJ2-7, with 9 bases lining up with TRBD1. Germline V gene sequence: CDR1 SGHDT, CDR2 YYEEEE. The V segment lost 4 bases and the J segment 4 bases; nucleotides outside the gene matches: 3. There are 13 residues in the CDR3. CDR3 residues: CASSRDREYEQYF. CDR3 DNA sequence: TGTGCCAGCAGCCGGGACAGGGAATACGAGCAGTACTTC.

V gene TRBV10-3 combines with J gene TRBJ1-2; 9 bases align to TRBD1. The CDR3 runs to 15 residues. Germline V CDR1 and CDR2: ENHRY, SYGVKD. Losses at the gene ends were 6 bases for V and 5 bases for J; bases not matched to a gene: 10. The CDR3 nucleotides read TGTGCCATCAGCGGGGGACAGGGATTTGGATATGGCTACACCTTC. Its translation: CAISGGQGFGYGYTF.

The chain recombines TRBV4-2 with TRBJ2-1, with 14 bases identical to TRBD2. The CDR3 covers 16 residues. V gave up 0 bases and J gave up 9 bases; unmatched junction bases: 4. Germline V gene data show CDR1 as LGHNA and CDR2 as YNFKEQ. Here the CDR3 DNA reads TGTGCCAGCAGCCAAGAAACCGGGACTAGCGGGGGTGAGCAGTTCTTC. Translation: CASSQETGTSGGEQFF.

The chain joins TRBV5-1 to TRBJ1-3; D not resolved. The germline CDR1 and CDR2 sequences are SGHRS and YFSETQ. This CDR3 has 15 amino acids. The V end lost 0 bases, the J end lost 0 bases, and 7 bases lay between the germline ends. The CDR3 bases are TGCGCCAGCAGCTTGGACACAGCCTCTGGAAACACCATATATTTT. Translating gives CASSLDTASGNTIYF.

The gene calls are TRBV6-1 and TRBJ2-5; 9 bases are a match to TRBD2. The V gene's germline CDR1 is MNHNS and CDR2 SASEGT. Unmatched junction bases numbered 6, after V lost 0 bases and J lost 1 base. The CDR3 extends over 17 amino acids. CDR3 protein: CASSEAPRGGFQETQYF. CDR3 sequence (DNA): TGTGCCAGCAGTGAAGCCCCGCGGGGGGGATTCCAAGAGACCCAGTACTTC.

The chain links TRBV4-1 to TRBJ2-1, with D perhaps matching TRBD2 (7 bases). The CDR3 is made up of 16 amino acids. The V end was cut by 4 bases, the J end by 5 bases, with 18 bases between. CDR1 is MGHRA, CDR2 YSYEKL, per germline. The CDR3 is CASSRGWGGQNNEQFF. CDR3 bases: TGCGCCAGCAGCCGGGGTTGGGGGGGGCAGAACAATGAGCAGTTCTTC.

The rearrangement links TRBV7-9 to TRBJ1-2; TRBD1 matches at 10 bases. With 4 bases clipped from V and 1 base from J, the junction kept 6 bases outside the gene matches. This CDR3 comprises 16 residues. The V gene's germline CDR1 is SEHNR and CDR2 FQNEAQ (reference sequence). The CDR3 DNA reads TGTGCCAGCAGCTCCCCCGGGACAGGGGTTAACTATGGCTACACCTTC. This sequence encodes CASSSPGTGVNYGYTF. Full variable domain (rest looked up from reference TRBV7-9 and TRBJ1-2): DTGVSQNPRHKITKRGQNVTFRCDPISEHNRLYWYRQTLGQGPEFLTYFQNEAQLEKSRLLSDRFSAERPKGSFSTLEIQRTEQGDSAMYLCASSSPGTGVNYGYTFGSGTRLTVV.

This clone was counted a few times. The gene calls are TRBV5-1 and TRBJ2-1; 7 bases are shared with TRBD2. Germline V gene data show CDR1 as SGHRS and CDR2 as YFSETQ. Trimming took 3 bases from V and 6 from J; bases not matched to a gene: 6. The CDR3 totals 14 residues. CDR3 in DNA: TGCGCCAGCAGCTCGACCGGGACTACCAATGAGCAGTTCTTC. Translated: CASSSTGTTNEQFF. Full variable domain (remainder filled in from reference TRBV5-1 and TRBJ2-1): KAGVTQTPRYLIKTRGQQVTLSCSPISGHRSVSWYQQTPGQGLQFLFEYFSETQRNKGNFPGRFSGRQFSNSRSEMNVSTLELGDSALYLCASSSTGTTNEQFFGPGTRLTVL.

This clone showed up just once. The chain's CDR3 is CASLRQAVSGANVLTF. DNA of the CDR3: TGTGCCAGCCTTCGACAGGCGGTCTCTGGGGCCAACGTCCTGACTTTC. The chain couples TRBV19 to TRBJ2-6; TRBD1 is a possible D gene (6 bases). The germline V gene has CDR1 LNHDA and CDR2 SQIVND (reference sequence). The CDR3 has 16 residues. V dropped 9 bases and J dropped 0 bases, with 15 bases sitting between them.

The V call is TRBV19, the J call TRBJ2-1, with D possibly TRBD2 on 6 matching bases. Trimming removed 5 bases from V and 7 bases from J, with 15 bases in between. Germline values: CDR1 LNHDA, CDR2 SQIVND (reference sequence). The CDR3 loop spans 14 amino acids. CDR3 region: CASSRAGRGNEQFF. The CDR3 DNA reads as TGTGCCAGTAGTCGGGCGGGGAGAGGGAATGAGCAGTTCTTC.

This clone was seen only a few times. The chain carries TRBV7-8 and TRBJ2-5; TRBD2 matches 8 bases. CDR1 is SGHVS, CDR2 FQNEAQ, per germline. CDR3 length equals 14 residues. V trimming: 1 base; J trimming: 5 bases; junction bases outside the gene matches: 3. As DNA, the CDR3 is TGTGCCAGCAGCTTAGGGACTAGCCGGGAGACCCAGTACTTC. Amino acid sequence: CASSLGTSRETQYF.

CDR3 sequence: CASSEQLSSYEQYV. Written as DNA, the CDR3 is TGTGCCAGCAGTGAACAGCTTAGCTCCTACGAGCAGTACGTC. V usage is TRBV6-1 and J usage is TRBJ2-7; D remains ambiguous. There are 14 residues in the CDR3. V lost 2 bases and J 0 bases, leaving 8 bases between the germline ends. Germline lookup yields CDR1 MNHNS and CDR2 SASEGT.

The V and J genes are TRBV7-6 and TRBJ2-2, with a possible D match to TRBD1 (6 bases). This CDR3 has 17 residues. Trimming shortened V by 1 base and J by 1 base, and 13 bases separated the two germline ends. CDR1 is SGHVS and CDR2 is FNYEAQ in the germline V gene. The CDR3 DNA is TGTGCCAGCAGCTTAGGGCGTCAGGGGTTGAACACCGGGGAGCTGTTTTTT. The encoded protein is CASSLGRQGLNTGELFF.

This clone was detected a few times. The chain is built from TRBV25-1 and TRBJ2-3, with D possibly TRBD2 on 6 matching bases. V dropped 5 bases and J dropped 0 bases, with 15 bases sitting between them. Germline-derived CDR1 and CDR2 are MGHDK and SYGVNS. This CDR3 is 16 amino acids long. The CDR3 protein is CASSFSAGLSTDTQYF. The DNA for the CDR3 is TGTGCCAGCAGTTTCTCAGCGGGTCTAAGCACAGATACGCAGTATTTT. Full variable domain (outside the CDR3, taken from reference TRBV25-1 and TRBJ2-3): EADIYQTPRYLVIGTGKKITLECSQTMGHDKMYWYQQDPGMELHLIHYSYGVNSTEKGDLSSESTVSRIRTEHFPLTLESARPSHTSQYLCASSFSAGLSTDTQYFGPGTRLTVL.

V usage is TRBV20-1 and J usage is TRBJ2-5; unclear D gene. The CDR3 totals 11 residues. The germline V gene has CDR1 DFQATT and CDR2 SNEGSKA (reference sequence). The V gene lost 8 bases and the J gene lost 5 bases, with 12 bases spanning the gap. DNA for the CDR3: TGCAGTCCTAAGTTCCAGGAGACCCAGTACTTC. Its translation is CSPKFQETQYF.

The chain has TRBV19 and TRBJ1-1; possible D gene TRBD1, 5 bases. Germline values: CDR1 LNHDA, CDR2 SQIVND (reference sequence). With 6 bases removed from V and 10 bases from J, the gap between germline ends came to 18 bases. The CDR3 extends over 13 amino acids. The CDR3 DNA reads TGTGCCAGTAGAGGATGGGGCCTCCAAGGAGCTTTCTTT. Its protein product is CASRGWGLQGAFF.

The sample holds a few counts of this clone. The CDR3, as DNA: TGTGCCAGCTCACAGGACAGGGACTACACCTTC. Translated, it gives CASSQDRDYTF. The V call is TRBV18, the J call TRBJ1-2; 8 nucleotides agree with TRBD1. The trim removed 4 bases at V and 10 bases at J, leaving 2 bases unmatched. CDR1 is KGHSH and CDR2 is LQKENI in the germline V gene. CDR3 length equals 11 residues.

This chain joins TRBV7-9 and TRBJ2-7, with D possibly TRBD1 on 6 matching bases. Per germline, CDR1 SEHNR and CDR2 FQNEAQ (reference sequence). V was pared by 4 bases and J by 5 bases, with 18 bases between. CDR3 length: 15 residues. The CDR3, as DNA: TGTGCCAGCAGCTCTACAGGGTCCTTAGGGGACGAGCAGTACTTC. It encodes CASSSTGSLGDEQYF.

The rearrangement uses TRBV7-8 and TRBJ2-2; 9 bases line up with TRBD2. The CDR3 length is 18 residues. CDR1 is SGHVS, CDR2 FQNEAQ, per germline. The trim removed 1 base at V and 4 bases at J, leaving 10 bases unmatched. DNA for the CDR3: TGTGCCAGCAGCTTAGTTGGTTGGCGGGAGGGCCCCACCGGGGAGCTGTTTTTT. Translated, it gives CASSLVGWREGPTGELFF.

The chain employs TRBV27 and TRBJ2-6, with D hard to call. V lost 8 bases, J lost 2 bases, and 13 bases lay in between. Germline loops: CDR1 MNHEY, CDR2 SMNVEV (reference sequence). The CDR3 has 15 amino acids. The chain's CDR3 is CASSLALAGANVLTF. The CDR3 DNA reads as TGTGCCAGCTCCCTTGCACTGGCTGGGGCCAACGTCCTGACTTTC. Supplemented by reference TRBV27 and TRBJ2-6, the full variable domain reads EAQVTQNPRYLITVTGKKLTVTCSQNMNHEYMSWYRQDPGLGLRQIYYSMNVEVTDKGDVPEGYKVSRKEKRNFPLILESPSPNQTSLYFCASSLALAGANVLTFGAGSRLTVL.

The chain carries TRBV5-1 and TRBJ2-5; TRBD1 agrees at 7 bases. The V segment lost 3 bases and the J segment 3 bases; nucleotides outside the gene matches: 11. This CDR3 is 16 amino acids long. CDR1 is SGHRS and CDR2 is YFSETQ in the germline V gene. CDR3 in amino acids: CASSSTPGTAKETQYF. CDR3 coding DNA: TGCGCCAGCAGCTCCACGCCCGGGACAGCTAAAGAGACCCAGTACTTC. The full variable domain, completed using reference TRBV5-1 and TRBJ2-5, is KAGVTQTPRYLIKTRGQQVTLSCSPISGHRSVSWYQQTPGQGLQFLFEYFSETQRNKGNFPGRFSGRQFSNSRSEMNVSTLELGDSALYLCASSSTPGTAKETQYFGPGTRLLVL.